This passage covers 5 T cell receptor beta chains from one sample sequenced in a study of T cells in Graves' hyperthyroidism and ophthalmopathy. The CDR3 regions of TCR beta were amplified from RNA transcripts. HTBI primers were employed in a first-round RT-PCR of the TCR CDR3. TCRdb re-analysed the multiplex PCR reads in MiXCR, keeping a single row per CDR3 protein. Of approximately 720,000 distinct CDR3 sequences in the sample, roughly a sixth were seen once. Specimen: blood. The receptors were sampled from a woman aged 45 to 65 with Graves' hyperthyroidism that later progressed to Graves' ophthalmopathy.

The V call is TRBV6-1, the J call TRBJ1-4, with unresolved D. Germline V gene lookup returns CDR1 MNHNS and CDR2 SASEGT. The CDR3 length is 12 residues. V shed 6 bases and J shed 7 bases, with 9 bases lying between them. The CDR3 loop is CASRKGFEKLFF. CDR3 nucleotides: TGTGCCAGCAGAAAGGGTTTTGAAAAACTGTTTTTT.

This clonotype was seen a handful of times. The chain employs TRBV5-4 and TRBJ2-7; 12 nucleotides match TRBD2. CDR1 is SGHNT and CDR2 is YYREEE in the germline V gene (reference sequence). The trim removed 1 base at V and 4 bases at J, leaving 3 bases unmatched. The CDR3 contains 15 residues. CDR3 sequence: CASSLPSGGGYEQYF. CDR3 DNA sequence: TGTGCCAGCAGCTTGCCTAGCGGGGGGGGGTACGAGCAGTACTTC.

This clonotype occurred many times. The V call is TRBV12-3 or TRBV12-4, the J call TRBJ2-4, with TRBD1 identical over 7 bases. V gave up 1 base and J gave up 2 bases; unmatched junction bases: 8. This CDR3 comprises 17 residues. The CDR3 reads CASSLGLGQLSKNIQYF. The CDR3 DNA reads as TGTGCCAGCAGTTTAGGTTTGGGACAGTTATCCAAAAACATTCAGTACTTC.

The CDR3 region has the DNA TGTGCCAGCAGCCTATACAGGGAGACCTATGGCTACACCTTC. This gives the protein CASSLYRETYGYTF. The chain employs TRBV27 and TRBJ1-2; a possible D gene is TRBD1 (6 bases). V was trimmed by 6 bases and J by 4 bases, leaving 15 bases between them. Germline V CDR1 and CDR2: MNHEY, SMNVEV (reference sequence). The CDR3 covers 14 residues.

The rearrangement links TRBV9 to TRBJ2-2, with D unresolved. The CDR3 is made up of 18 amino acids. V was cut by 0 bases and J by 3 bases, with 18 bases left in between. The germline CDR1 and CDR2 sequences are SGDLS and YYNGEE. The CDR3 nucleotides are TGTGCCAGCAGCGTAGGGGCTAGAGACTCTGGAGACACCGGGGAGCTGTTTTTT. This sequence encodes CASSVGARDSGDTGELFF.